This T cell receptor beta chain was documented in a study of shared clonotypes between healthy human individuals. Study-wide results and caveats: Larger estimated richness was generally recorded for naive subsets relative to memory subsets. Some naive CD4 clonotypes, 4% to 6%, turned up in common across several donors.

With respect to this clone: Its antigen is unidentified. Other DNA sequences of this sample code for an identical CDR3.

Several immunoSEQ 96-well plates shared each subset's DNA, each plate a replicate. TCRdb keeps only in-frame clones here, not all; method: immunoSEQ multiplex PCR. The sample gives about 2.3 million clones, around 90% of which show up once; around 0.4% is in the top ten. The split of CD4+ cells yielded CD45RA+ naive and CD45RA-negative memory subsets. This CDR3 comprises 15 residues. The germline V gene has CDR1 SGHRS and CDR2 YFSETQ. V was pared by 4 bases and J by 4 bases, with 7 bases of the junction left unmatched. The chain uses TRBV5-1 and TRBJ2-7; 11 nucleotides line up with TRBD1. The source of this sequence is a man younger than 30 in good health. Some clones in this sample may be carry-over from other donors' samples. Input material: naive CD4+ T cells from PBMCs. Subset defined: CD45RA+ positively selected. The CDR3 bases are TGCGCCAGCAGCCTGGGGACAGGGGGGCTGTACGAGCAGTACTTC. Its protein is CASSLGTGGLYEQYF.